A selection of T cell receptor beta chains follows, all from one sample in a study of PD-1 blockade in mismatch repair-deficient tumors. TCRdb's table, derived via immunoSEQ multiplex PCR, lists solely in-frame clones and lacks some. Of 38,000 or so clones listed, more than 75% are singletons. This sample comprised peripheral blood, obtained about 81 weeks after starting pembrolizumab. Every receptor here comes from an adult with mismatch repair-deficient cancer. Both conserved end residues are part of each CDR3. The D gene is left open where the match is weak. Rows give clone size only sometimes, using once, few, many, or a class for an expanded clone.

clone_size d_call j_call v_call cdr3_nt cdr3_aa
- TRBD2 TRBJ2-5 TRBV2 TGTGCCAGCAGTGAAGGGCGCGGGGGGCGGGAGACCCAGTACTTC CASSEGRGGRETQYF
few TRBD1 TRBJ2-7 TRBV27 TGTGCCAGCAGTTTTTCACAGGGGGCAACCCAGTACTTC CASSFSQGATQYF
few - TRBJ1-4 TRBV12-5 TGTGCTAGTGGTTTGATCGGGACTGCTGATGAAAAACTGTTTTTT CASGLIGTADEKLFF
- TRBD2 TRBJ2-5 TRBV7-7 TGTGCTAGCAGCTTGGCGGGAGTGTCAGAGACCCAGTACTTC CASSLAGVSETQYF
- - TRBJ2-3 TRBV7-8 TGTGCCAGCAGCCACCGCACAGATACGCAGTATTTT CASSHRTDTQYF
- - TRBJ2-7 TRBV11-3 TGTGCCAGCAGCCTAACAGCGAACTCCTACGAGCAGTACTTC CASSLTANSYEQYF
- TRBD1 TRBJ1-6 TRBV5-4 TGTGCCAGCAGCCAAGGACCGACAGGGCATTCACCCCTCCACTTT CASSQGPTGHSPLHF
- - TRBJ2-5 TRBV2 TGTGCCAGCAGTACTGTTACGCGAGAGGCCCAGTACTTC CASSTVTREAQYF
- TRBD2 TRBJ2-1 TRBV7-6 TGTGCCAGCAGTAAGACTAGCGGGAGTGATGAGCAGTTCTTC CASSKTSGSDEQFF
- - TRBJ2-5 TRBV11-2 TGTGCCAGCAGCTTAGGTAGGGTGGCGTTCCAAGAGACCCAGTACTTC CASSLGRVAFQETQYF
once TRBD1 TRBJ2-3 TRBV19 TGTGCCAGTAGTTTCCAGGGGGCACAAGATACGCAGTATTTT CASSFQGAQDTQYF
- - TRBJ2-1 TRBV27 TGTGCCAGCAGTTTTACTAGATCGTACAATGAGCAGTTCTTC CASSFTRSYNEQFF
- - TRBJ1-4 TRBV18 TGTGCCAGCTCGCAGAAAGGGTTGGATGAAAAACTGTTTTTT CASSQKGLDEKLFF
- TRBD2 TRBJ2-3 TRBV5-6 TGTGCCAGCAGCTTACGCTTTAGCGGGGTCTGGGCAGATACGCAGTATTTT CASSLRFSGVWADTQYF
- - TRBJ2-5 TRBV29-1 TGCAGCGTTGAAGAGGTGTCAGCCCAAGAGACCCAGTACTTC CSVEEVSAQETQYF
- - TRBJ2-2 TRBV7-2 TGTGCCAGCAGCTGGCTGGGACGATCAAACACCGGGGAGCTGTTTTTT CASSWLGRSNTGELFF
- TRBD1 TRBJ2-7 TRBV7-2 TGTGCCAGCAGCCTCCGGGACAGGGGTAGCGAGCAGTACTTC CASSLRDRGSEQYF
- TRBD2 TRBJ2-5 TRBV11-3 TGTGCCAGCAGCCCTGGGACTAGCGGGAGGGAAGAGACCCAGTACTTC CASSPGTSGREETQYF
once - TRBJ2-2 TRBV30 TGTGCCTCCACCCAGGGGAACACCGGGGAGCTGTTTTTT CASTQGNTGELFF
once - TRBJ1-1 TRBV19 TGTGCCAGTAGCTCAGTTGACCCGAACACTGAAGCTTTCTTT CASSSVDPNTEAFF
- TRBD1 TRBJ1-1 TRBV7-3 TGTGCCAGCAGCCGACAGGGGAACACTGAAGCTTTCTTT CASSRQGNTEAFF
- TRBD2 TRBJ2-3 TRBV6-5 TGTGCCAGCAGCCCCTTACGGGGGGTTACAGATACGCAGTATTTT CASSPLRGVTDTQYF
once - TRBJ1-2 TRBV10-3 TGTGCCATCCTGCCGGGGGGCGACTATGGCTACACCTTC CAILPGGDYGYTF
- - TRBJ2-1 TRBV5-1 TGCGCCAGCAGCCGGGTGGGAGGGGGCGGTGAGCAGTTCTTC CASSRVGGGGEQFF
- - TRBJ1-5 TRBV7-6 TGTGCCAGCAGCTTCTCGGATAATCAGCCCCAGCATTTT CASSFSDNQPQHF
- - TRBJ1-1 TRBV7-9 TGTGCCAGCAGCTCTCCGGGGGCCGGCACTGAAGCTTTCTTT CASSSPGAGTEAFF
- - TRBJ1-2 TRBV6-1 TGTGCCAGCAGTTCAGGATATGGCTACACCTTC CASSSGYGYTF
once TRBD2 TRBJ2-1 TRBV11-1 TGTGCCAGCAGCTTAGTTGGGGGGGGGAATGAGCAGTTCTTC CASSLVGGGNEQFF
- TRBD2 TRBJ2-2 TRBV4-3 TGCGCCAGCAGCCCCAGATTGGGGACTAGCAGGAACACCGGGGAGCTGTTTTTT CASSPRLGTSRNTGELFF
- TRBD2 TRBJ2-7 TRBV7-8 TGTGCCAGCAGCCGCCACGGGACTAGCGAGCCCGAGCAGTACTTC CASSRHGTSEPEQYF
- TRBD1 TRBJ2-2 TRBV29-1 TGCAGCGTCCAAGGACAGGGGGCGCACACCGGGGAGCTGTTTTTT CSVQGQGAHTGELFF
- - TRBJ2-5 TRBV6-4 TGTGCCAGCACAGAGACCTCGGGGACCCAGTACTTC CASTETSGTQYF
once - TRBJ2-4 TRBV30 TGTGCCTGGAGTCCCTCGGGCGGCAAAAACATTCAGTACTTC CAWSPSGGKNIQYF
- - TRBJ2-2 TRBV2 TGTGCCAGCAGTGTCGGGAGTACCGGGGAGCTGTTTTTT CASSVGSTGELFF
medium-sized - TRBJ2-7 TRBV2 TGTGCCAGCAGATATGGGGTTATCGAGCAGTACTTC CASRYGVIEQYF
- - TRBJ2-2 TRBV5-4 TGTGCCAGCAGCTTGAACGGGATAAACACCGGGGAGCTGTTTTTT CASSLNGINTGELFF
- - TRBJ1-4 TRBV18 TGTGCCAGCTCACCAAATGTGGGCAGCGCTAATGAAAAACTGTTTTTT CASSPNVGSANEKLFF
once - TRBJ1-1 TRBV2 TGTGCCAGCAGTGTCAAAGGGGACACTGAAGCTTTCTTT CASSVKGDTEAFF
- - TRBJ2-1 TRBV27 TGTGCCAGCAGTTTTTCGTGGGGTCCATCCTACAATGAGCAGTTCTTC CASSFSWGPSYNEQFF
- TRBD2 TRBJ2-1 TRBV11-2 TGTGCCAGCATCCTTAGCGGGGCTGACTCCTACAATGAGCAGTTCTTC CASILSGADSYNEQFF
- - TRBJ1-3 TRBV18 TGTGCCAGCTCACCGTCACAGAACTCTGGAAACACCATATATTTT CASSPSQNSGNTIYF
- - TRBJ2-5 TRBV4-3 TGCGCCAGCAGCCAAGAAGGGTACAGTCAAGAGACCCAGTACTTC CASSQEGYSQETQYF
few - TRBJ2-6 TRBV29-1 TGCAGCGTTGATTTCCCGAAGTCTGGGGCCAACGTCCTGACTTTC CSVDFPKSGANVLTF
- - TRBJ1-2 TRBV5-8 TGTGCCAGCAGCGGGCCTCCAATGACAGGCGGCTATGGCTACACCTTC CASSGPPMTGGYGYTF
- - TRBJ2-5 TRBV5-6 TGTGCCAGCAGCTTGGAAACAAGGACTGGGACCCAGTACTTC CASSLETRTGTQYF
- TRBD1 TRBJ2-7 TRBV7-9 TGTGCCAGCAGCTTACTAGGGACAGGGGGCAGCTACGAGCAGTACTTC CASSLLGTGGSYEQYF
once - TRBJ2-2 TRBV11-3 TGTGCCAGCAGCTTTCAGCGTGCGAACACCGGGGAGCTGTTTTTT CASSFQRANTGELFF
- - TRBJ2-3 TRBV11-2 TGTGCCAGCAGCTTAGGGGTTAGAGATACGCAGTATTTT CASSLGVRDTQYF
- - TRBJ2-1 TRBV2 TGTGCCAGCCAGGACGGGGCCAACCAATACAATGAGCAGTTCTTC CASQDGANQYNEQFF
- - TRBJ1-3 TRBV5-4 TGTGCCAGCAGCTTGGTGTTGGGGAACTCTGGAAACACCATATATTTT CASSLVLGNSGNTIYF
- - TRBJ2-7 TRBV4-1 TGCGCCAGCAGCCAAGGGCAGGGGGGGTCCTACGAGCAGTACTTC CASSQGQGGSYEQYF
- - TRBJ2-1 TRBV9 TGTGCCAGCAGCCTAGGGCTACTCAATGAGCAGTTCTTC CASSLGLLNEQFF
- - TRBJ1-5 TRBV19 TGTGCCAGTAGTACCCTCAGGAACAATCAGCCCCAGCATTTT CASSTLRNNQPQHF
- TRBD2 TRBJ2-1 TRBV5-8 TGTGCCAGCAGCTTGGTTAGCGGGAAGGGCAATGAGCAGTTCTTC CASSLVSGKGNEQFF
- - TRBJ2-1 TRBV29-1 TGCAGCGTGAATAAGGGGGGGGGCGATGAGCAGTTCTTC CSVNKGGGDEQFF
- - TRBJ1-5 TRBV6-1 TGTGCCAGCTCTACCACCGGGGATCAGCCCCAGCATTTT CASSTTGDQPQHF
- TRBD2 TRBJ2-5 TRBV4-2 TGTGCCAGCAGCCAAGATGGGCGGATAGCGGGATTACAAGAGACCCAGTACTTC CASSQDGRIAGLQETQYF
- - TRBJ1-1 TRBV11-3 TGTGCCAGCAGCTTAGGGGTCGGGGGGCTTTACACTGAAGCTTTCTTT CASSLGVGGLYTEAFF
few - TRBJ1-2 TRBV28 TGTGCCACACAAGACAGGCTGGGAGGCTACACCTTC CATQDRLGGYTF